This TCR beta chain was obtained from a study of blood T cell repertoires in COVID-19. Participants reported their clinical history, and cohort assignment relied on those reports. J was trimmed by 1 base and V by 2 bases; bases with no gene match: 1. Germline CDR1 reads WNHNN; CDR2 reads SYGVQD (reference sequence). The CDR3 runs to 15 residues. In the original workflow: Scientists estimated how many nucleated cells there were by amplifying reference gene primers. Clones were read by immunoSEQ multiplex PCR, and TCRdb kept only the in-frame ones, dropping some. V and J calls and clone size are those listed in that table; D and trimming were worked out from the DNA. The sample includes about 280,000 clones, 75% to 90% seen only once; the top ten take around 2.3%. This clone is a singleton in its sample.

Source material: PBMCs or T cells enriched from blood (not recorded which). This TCR was sampled from a woman between 45 and 60 years old who had recovered from COVID-19. This chain links TRBV10-1 with TRBJ1-1; 10 positions agree with TRBD1. CDR3 protein: CASSERTGGNTEAFF. The CDR3 coding sequence is TGCGCCAGCAGTGAGCGGACAGGGGGGAACACTGAAGCTTTCTTT.